What follows are 13 T cell receptor beta chains derived from one specimen sequenced in a study of TET2 disruption in CD19-targeted CAR T cells. The treatment is: autologous CTL019 cells: CD19 CAR with 4-1BB and CD3 zeta domains. TCRdb's copy holds only in-frame clones and misses some; the assay was immunoSEQ multiplex PCR. The sample totals roughly 26,000 clones; its top ten clones hold approximately 2%. The antigens these receptors bind are not known. The sequences come from CD8- CAR+ T cells sorted from cultured blood T cells, collected for CD19 CAR T cell therapy. As to subset: CD8-negative CAR-positive T cells from the infusion product. Every receptor here comes from a man between 65 and 80 years old with chronic lymphocytic leukemia.

To note about this clone: The CDR3 extends 3 residues past the end of the read, so its final part is completed from the germline J gene. This chain uses TRBV30 with TRBJ1-5; 11 bases align to TRBD1. The V gene's germline CDR1 is GTSNPN and CDR2 SVGIG (reference sequence). This CDR3 is built from 12 residues. The J segment lost 9 bases and the V segment lost 4 bases, leaving 2 bases of the junction unmatched. This CDR3 reads CAWKGTGGPQHF. The CDR3 DNA, read in part, is TGTGCCTGGAAAGGGACAGGGGGGCCC.

Note on this clone: The CDR3 goes on 3 residues after the read ends, and that part is filled in from the germline J gene. The rearrangement joins TRBV7-8 to TRBJ1-2; no clear D. CDR1 and CDR2 (germline): SGHVS, FQNEAQ. This CDR3 has 12 residues. CDR3 DNA, as far as it was read: TGTGCCAGCAGCTTAGCGTTAGCCGGC. This sequence encodes CASSLALAG. The whole CDR3 is CASSLALAGYTF.

With respect to this clone: The observed sequence ends 3 residues before the CDR3 terminus, with the missing tail filled in from the germline J gene. The chain employs TRBV18 and TRBJ2-5, with 7 bases identical to TRBD2. With V trimmed by 5 bases and J by 7 bases, 10 bases remained unmatched. The CDR3 has 14 residues. Germline V CDR1 and CDR2: KGHSH, LQKENI. CDR3 protein: CASSSGTNPGTQYF. The covered CDR3 bases are TGTGCCAGCTCATCTGGGACTAACCCAGGGACC.

With respect to this clone: The read ends 3 residues early relative to the CDR3; the germline J gene fills the gap. The chain carries TRBV10-2 and TRBJ1-2; D is possibly TRBD1 (6 bases). Germline CDR1 reads WSHSY; CDR2 reads SAAADI. V shed 7 bases and J shed 7 bases, with 25 bases lying between them. This CDR3 is 16 amino acids long. The CDR3 loop reads CASKTTLGGLIGGYTF. CDR3 DNA (partial): TGCGCCAGCAAGACGACCCTCGGGGGGCTGATCGGTGGC.

With regard to this clone: Its ends do not fully match the called genes, so a read error is possible. The read gets to within 3 residues of the CDR3 end, and the germline J gene fills in the rest. The sample contains more than one DNA sequence encoding this CDR3. The V call is TRBV5-6, the J call TRBJ1-3, with 7 positions matching TRBD1. In germline, CDR1 is SGHDT, CDR2 YYEEEE. There are 14 residues in the CDR3. The part of the CDR3 DNA that was read is TGTGCCAGCAGCAACACAGGGGCTGGAAACACT. Amino acids: CASSNTGAGNT. The full CDR3 is CASSNTGAGNTIYF.

Concerning this clone: Read data end 3 residues before the CDR3 end; the end is taken from the germline J gene. The chain links TRBV5-4 to TRBJ2-2; TRBD1 is a possible D gene (6 bases). Germline assignment: CDR1 SGHNT and CDR2 YYREEE (reference sequence). Trimming stripped 5 bases from V and 4 bases from J, with 15 bases between. This CDR3 contains 15 residues. Incomplete CDR3 DNA: TGTGCCAGCAGTGTGGGACACCAGGGCACCGGGGAG. It encodes CASSVGHQGTGE. The whole CDR3 protein is CASSVGHQGTGELFF.

A remark on this clone: The read is 3 residues too short to cover the CDR3 end, so that end is filled in from the germline J gene. Other DNA sequences from this sample encode an identical CDR3 as well. The rearrangement joins TRBV7-6 to TRBJ2-5, with no clear D. V was clipped by 1 base and J by 2 bases, with 8 bases between them. CDR3 length: 14 amino acids. Germline-derived CDR1 and CDR2 are SGHVS and FNYEAQ. This chain's CDR3 is CASSLGPLQETQYF. The covered CDR3 bases are TGTGCCAGCAGCTTAGGCCCCCTACAAGAGACC.

In the case of this clone: The CDR3 end is not reached by the read, which stops 3 residues before it; the germline J gene fills it in. The sample contains more than one DNA sequence encoding this CDR3. The genes are TRBV29-1 and TRBJ1-4; TRBD1 agrees at 7 bases. V gave up 5 bases and J gave up 2 bases; unmatched junction bases: 8. Germline V CDR1 and CDR2: SQVTM, ANQGSEA. The CDR3 spans 15 residues. The sequenced CDR3 bases are TGCAGCGTTAACCACAGGGGTTTGACTAATGAAAAA. It encodes CSVNHRGLTNEK. The full CDR3 protein is CSVNHRGLTNEKLFF.

As regards this clone: Read sequence stops 3 residues before the CDR3 end, and the germline J gene provides the missing end. The V and J genes are TRBV30 and TRBJ1-2, with D possibly matching TRBD1 (6 bases). V was shortened by 4 bases and J by 6 bases, with 9 bases between the two germline ends. The germline V gene has CDR1 GTSNPN and CDR2 SVGIG (reference sequence). The CDR3 spans 11 residues. The CDR3 is CAWIHRDGYTF. CDR3 DNA (partial): TGTGCCTGGATTCACAGGGATGGC.

A remark on this clone: Coverage ceases 3 residues before the CDR3 finishes, and the germline J gene fills in the end. The gene calls are TRBV7-8 and TRBJ2-5; D is ambiguous. V lost 5 bases to trimming and J lost 7 bases, with 14 bases between them. Germline V gives CDR1 SGHVS, CDR2 FQNEAQ. The CDR3 is made up of 13 amino acids. CDR3 DNA, as far as it was read: TGTGCCAGCAGCCGTGACACAGCCGGGACC. It encodes CASSRDTAGT. The CDR3 in its entirety is CASSRDTAGTQYF.

A remark on this clone: Read sequence stops 3 residues before the CDR3 end, and the germline J gene provides the missing end. The chain employs TRBV20-1 and TRBJ1-6, with 9 bases fitting TRBD1. V was pared by 1 base and J by 7 bases, with 5 bases of the junction left unmatched. CDR1 and CDR2 (germline): DFQATT, SNEGSKA (reference sequence). This CDR3 is 15 amino acids long. The CDR3 here is CSARATGTGNSPLHF. The part of the CDR3 DNA that was read is TGCAGTGCTAGAGCCACAGGGACAGGGAATTCACCC.

On this clone: The read is 3 residues too short to cover the CDR3 end, so that end is filled in from the germline J gene. Additional DNA sequences in this sample encode the identical CDR3. The chain has TRBV11-2 and TRBJ1-2; 10 bases fit TRBD1. The CDR3 is 15 amino acids. Looked up from germline, CDR1 is SGHAT and CDR2 is FQNNGV. The CDR3 region is CASSSEGTGVRGYTF. The sequenced part of the CDR3 DNA is TGTGCCAGCAGCTCCGAGGGGACAGGGGTGAGGGGT. Combining the CDR3 with reference TRBV11-2 and TRBJ1-2 gives the whole variable domain EAGVAQSPRYKIIEKRQSVAFWCNPISGHATLYWYQQILGQGPKLLIQFQNNGVVDDSQLPKDRFSAERLKGVDSTLKIQPAKLEDSAVYLCASSSEGTGVRGYTFGSGTRLTVV.

On this clone itself: From the germline J gene comes the end of the CDR3, since the read stops 3 residues before it. V is TRBV20-1 and J is TRBJ2-5; 7 nucleotides align to TRBD2. Germline lookup yields CDR1 DFQATT and CDR2 SNEGSKA (reference sequence). The CDR3 loop spans 16 amino acids. V lost 6 bases and J lost 2; bases outside the gene matches: 15. The CDR3 bases that were read are TGCAGTGCCCCGGCAGCCAGCGGGGTCTTACAAGAGACC. This sequence encodes CSAPAASGVLQET. The entire CDR3 is CSAPAASGVLQETQYF.